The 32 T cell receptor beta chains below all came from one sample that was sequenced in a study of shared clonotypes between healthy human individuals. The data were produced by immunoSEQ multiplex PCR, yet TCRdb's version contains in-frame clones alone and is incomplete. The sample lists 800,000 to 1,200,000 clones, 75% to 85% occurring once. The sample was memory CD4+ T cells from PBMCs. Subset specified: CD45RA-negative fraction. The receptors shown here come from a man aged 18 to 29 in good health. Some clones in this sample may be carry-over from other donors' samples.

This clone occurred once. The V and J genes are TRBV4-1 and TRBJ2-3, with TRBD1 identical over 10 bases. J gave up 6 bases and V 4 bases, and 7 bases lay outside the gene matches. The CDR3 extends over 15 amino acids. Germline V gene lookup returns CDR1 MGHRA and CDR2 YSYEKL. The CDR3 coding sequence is TGCGCCAGCAGCCGGGGGGACAGGGGCGTGGATACGCAGTATTTT. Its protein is CASSRGDRGVDTQYF.

The CDR3 DNA reads TGCGCCAGCAGCCAAGGCGGACAGGAAGAGACCCAGTACTTC. This encodes CASSQGGQEETQYF. V gene TRBV4-1 combines with J gene TRBJ2-5, with 7 positions matching TRBD1. The CDR3 is made up of 14 amino acids. With V trimmed by 1 base and J by 3 bases, 2 bases remained unmatched. CDR1 and CDR2 from the germline V gene are MGHRA and YSYEKL.

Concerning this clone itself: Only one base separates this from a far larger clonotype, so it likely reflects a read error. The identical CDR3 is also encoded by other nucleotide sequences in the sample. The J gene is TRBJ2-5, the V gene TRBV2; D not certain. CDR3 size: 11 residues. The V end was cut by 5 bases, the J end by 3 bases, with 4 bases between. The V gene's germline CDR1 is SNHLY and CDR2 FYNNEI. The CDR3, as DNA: TGTGCCAGCAGTACCGAAGAGACCCAGTACTTC. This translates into CASSTEETQYF.

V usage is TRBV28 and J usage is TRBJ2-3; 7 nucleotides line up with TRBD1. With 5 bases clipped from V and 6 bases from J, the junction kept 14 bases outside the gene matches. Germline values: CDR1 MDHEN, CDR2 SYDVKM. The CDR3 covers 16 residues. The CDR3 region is CASSVRTGEDGDTQYF. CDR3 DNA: TGTGCCAGCAGTGTTCGGACAGGTGAAGATGGGGATACGCAGTATTTT.

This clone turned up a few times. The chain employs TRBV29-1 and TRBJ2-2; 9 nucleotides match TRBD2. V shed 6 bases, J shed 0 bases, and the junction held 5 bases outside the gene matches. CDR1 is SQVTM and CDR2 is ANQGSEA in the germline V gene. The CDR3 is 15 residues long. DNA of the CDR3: TGCAGCGTGGGTACTAGCGGGTCGAACACCGGGGAGCTGTTTTTT. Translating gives CSVGTSGSNTGELFF.

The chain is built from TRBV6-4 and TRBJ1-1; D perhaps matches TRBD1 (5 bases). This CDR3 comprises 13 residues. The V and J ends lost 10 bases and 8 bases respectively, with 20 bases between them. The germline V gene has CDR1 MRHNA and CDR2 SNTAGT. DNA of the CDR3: TGTGCCATCTATACCGGGACCCCCGGGGAAGCTTTCTTT. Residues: CAIYTGTPGEAFF.

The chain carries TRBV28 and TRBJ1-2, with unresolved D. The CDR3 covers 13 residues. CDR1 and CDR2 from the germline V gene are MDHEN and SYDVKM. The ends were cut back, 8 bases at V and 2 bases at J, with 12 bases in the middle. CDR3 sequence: CASSEARNYGYTF. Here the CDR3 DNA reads TGTGCCAGCTCGGAGGCCAGAAACTATGGCTACACCTTC.

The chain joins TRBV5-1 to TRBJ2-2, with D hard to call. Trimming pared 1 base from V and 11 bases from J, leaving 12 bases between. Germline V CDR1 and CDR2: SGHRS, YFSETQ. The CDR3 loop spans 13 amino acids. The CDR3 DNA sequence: TGCGCCAGCAGCTTGAGTGATGCCTTCGAGCTGTTTTTT. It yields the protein CASSLSDAFELFF.

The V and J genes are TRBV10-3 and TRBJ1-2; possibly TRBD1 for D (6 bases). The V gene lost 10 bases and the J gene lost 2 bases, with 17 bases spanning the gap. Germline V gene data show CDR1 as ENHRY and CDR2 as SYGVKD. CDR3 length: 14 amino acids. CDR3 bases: TGTGCCACCGGAGAAGGGGGGCGAAACTATGGCTACACCTTC. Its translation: CATGEGGRNYGYTF.

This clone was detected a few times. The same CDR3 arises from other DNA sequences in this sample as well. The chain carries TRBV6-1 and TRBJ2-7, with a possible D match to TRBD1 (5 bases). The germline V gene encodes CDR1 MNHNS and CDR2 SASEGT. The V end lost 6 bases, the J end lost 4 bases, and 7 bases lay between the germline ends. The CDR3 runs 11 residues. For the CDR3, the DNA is TGTGCCAGCAGCGACAGATACGAGCAGTACTTC. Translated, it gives CASSDRYEQYF.

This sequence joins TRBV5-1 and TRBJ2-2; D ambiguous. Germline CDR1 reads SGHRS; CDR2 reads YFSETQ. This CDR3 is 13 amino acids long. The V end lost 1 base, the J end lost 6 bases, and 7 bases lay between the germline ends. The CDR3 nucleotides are TGCGCCAGCAGCTTGAAAGGGCCCGGGGAGCTGTTTTTT. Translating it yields CASSLKGPGELFF.

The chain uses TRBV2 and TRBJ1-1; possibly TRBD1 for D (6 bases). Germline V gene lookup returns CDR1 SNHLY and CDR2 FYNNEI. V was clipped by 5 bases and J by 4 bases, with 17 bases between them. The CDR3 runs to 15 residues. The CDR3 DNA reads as TGTGCCAGCAGTTTACAGGGCCCGGGGAGCACTGAAGCTTTCTTT. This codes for CASSLQGPGSTEAFF.

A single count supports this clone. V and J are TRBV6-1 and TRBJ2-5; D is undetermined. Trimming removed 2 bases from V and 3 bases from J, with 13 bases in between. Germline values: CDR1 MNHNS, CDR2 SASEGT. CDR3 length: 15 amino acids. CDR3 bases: TGTGCCAGCAGTGAAAATTGGTGGGTTAAAGAGACCCAGTACTTC. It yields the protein CASSENWWVKETQYF.

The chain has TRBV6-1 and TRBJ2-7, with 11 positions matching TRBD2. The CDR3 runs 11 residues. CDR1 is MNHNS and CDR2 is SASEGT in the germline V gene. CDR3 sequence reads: CRTSGGYEQYF. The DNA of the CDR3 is TGTCGCACTAGCGGGGGCTACGAGCAGTACTTC.

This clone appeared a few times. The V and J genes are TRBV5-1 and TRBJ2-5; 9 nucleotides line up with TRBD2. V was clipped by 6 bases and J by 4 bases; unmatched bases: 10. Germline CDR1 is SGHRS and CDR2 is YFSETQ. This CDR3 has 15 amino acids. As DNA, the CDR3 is TGCGCCAGCACGGGCGGGAGGGCCTCTGGAGAGACCCAGTACTTC. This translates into CASTGGRASGETQYF.

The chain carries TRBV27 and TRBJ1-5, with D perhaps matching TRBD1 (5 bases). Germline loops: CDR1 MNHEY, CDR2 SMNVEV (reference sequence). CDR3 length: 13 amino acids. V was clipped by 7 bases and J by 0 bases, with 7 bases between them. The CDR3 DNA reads TGTGCCAGCACCCAGGGTAGCAATCAGCCCCAGCATTTT. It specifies CASTQGSNQPQHF.

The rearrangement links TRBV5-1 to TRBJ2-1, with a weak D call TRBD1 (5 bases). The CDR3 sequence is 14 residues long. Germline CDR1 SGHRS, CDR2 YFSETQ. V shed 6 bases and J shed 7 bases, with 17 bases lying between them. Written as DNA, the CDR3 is TGCGCCAGCACCCTCCGGCAGGGATGGAATGAGCAGTTCTTC. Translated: CASTLRQGWNEQFF.

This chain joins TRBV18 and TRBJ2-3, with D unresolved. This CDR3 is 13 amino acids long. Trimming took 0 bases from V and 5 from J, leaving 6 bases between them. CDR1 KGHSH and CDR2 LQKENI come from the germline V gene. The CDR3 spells CASSPPYGDTQYF. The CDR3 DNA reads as TGTGCCAGCTCACCACCGTATGGAGATACGCAGTATTTT.

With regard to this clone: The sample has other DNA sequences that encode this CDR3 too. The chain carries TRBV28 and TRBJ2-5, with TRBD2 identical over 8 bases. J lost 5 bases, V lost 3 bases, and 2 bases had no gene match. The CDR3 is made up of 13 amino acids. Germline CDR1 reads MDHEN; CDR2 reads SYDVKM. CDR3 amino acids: CASSFSGGETQYF. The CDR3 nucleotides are TGTGCCAGCAGTTTCTCGGGAGGGGAGACCCAGTACTTC. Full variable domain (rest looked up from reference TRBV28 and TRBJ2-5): DVKVTQSSRYLVKRTGEKVFLECVQDMDHENMFWYRQDPGLGLRLIYFSYDVKMKEKGDIPEGYSVSREKKERFSLILESASTNQTSMYLCASSFSGGETQYFGPGTRLLVL.

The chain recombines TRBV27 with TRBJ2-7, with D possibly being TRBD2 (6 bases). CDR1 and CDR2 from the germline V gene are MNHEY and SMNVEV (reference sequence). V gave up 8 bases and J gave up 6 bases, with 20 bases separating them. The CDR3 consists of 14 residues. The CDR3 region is CASRGAGPPVEQYF. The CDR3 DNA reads TGTGCCAGCCGCGGGGCAGGGCCCCCCGTCGAGCAGTACTTC.

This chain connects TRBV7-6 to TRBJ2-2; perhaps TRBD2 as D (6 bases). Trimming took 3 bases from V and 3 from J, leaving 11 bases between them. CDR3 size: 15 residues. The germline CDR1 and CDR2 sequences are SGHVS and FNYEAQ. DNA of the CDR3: TGTGCCAGCAGCTTGGGCGGGAAGGACACCGGGGAGCTGTTTTTT. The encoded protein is CASSLGGKDTGELFF.

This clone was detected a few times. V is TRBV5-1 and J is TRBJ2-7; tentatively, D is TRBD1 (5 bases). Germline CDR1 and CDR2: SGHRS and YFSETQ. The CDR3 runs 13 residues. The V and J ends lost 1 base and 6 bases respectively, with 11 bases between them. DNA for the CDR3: TGCGCCAGCAGCTTGACAGGTCAGGGCGAGCAGTACTTC. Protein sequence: CASSLTGQGEQYF.

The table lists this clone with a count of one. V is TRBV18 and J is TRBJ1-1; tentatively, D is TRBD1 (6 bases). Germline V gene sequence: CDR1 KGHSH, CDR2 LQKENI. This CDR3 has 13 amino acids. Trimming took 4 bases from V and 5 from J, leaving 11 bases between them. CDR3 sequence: CASSLGGRTEAFF. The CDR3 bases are TGTGCCAGCTCACTAGGGGGGCGGACTGAAGCTTTCTTT.

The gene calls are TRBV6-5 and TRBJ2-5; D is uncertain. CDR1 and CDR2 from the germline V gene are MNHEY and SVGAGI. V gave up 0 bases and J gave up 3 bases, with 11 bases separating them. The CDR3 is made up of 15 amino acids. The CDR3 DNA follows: TGTGCCAGCAGTTACTCGGCCTCCGGAGAAGAGACCCAGTACTTC. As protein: CASSYSASGEETQYF.

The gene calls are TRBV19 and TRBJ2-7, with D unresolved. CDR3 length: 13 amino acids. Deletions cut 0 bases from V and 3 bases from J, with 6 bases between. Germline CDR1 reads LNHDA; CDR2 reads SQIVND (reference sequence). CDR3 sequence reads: CASSIEVSYEQYF. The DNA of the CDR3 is TGTGCCAGTAGTATAGAAGTTAGCTACGAGCAGTACTTC.

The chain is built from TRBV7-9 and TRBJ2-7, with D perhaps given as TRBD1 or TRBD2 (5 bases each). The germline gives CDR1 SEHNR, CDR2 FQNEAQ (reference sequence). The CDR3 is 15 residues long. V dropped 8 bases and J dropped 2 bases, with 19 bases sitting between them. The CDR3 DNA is TGTGCCAGCCAACCGGGGTCAGGGTATACCTACGAGCAGTACTTC. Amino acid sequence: CASQPGSGYTYEQYF. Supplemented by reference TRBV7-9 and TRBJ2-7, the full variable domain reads DTGVSQNPRHKITKRGQNVTFRCDPISEHNRLYWYRQTLGQGPEFLTYFQNEAQLEKSRLLSDRFSAERPKGSFSTLEIQRTEQGDSAMYLCASQPGSGYTYEQYFGPGTRLTVT.

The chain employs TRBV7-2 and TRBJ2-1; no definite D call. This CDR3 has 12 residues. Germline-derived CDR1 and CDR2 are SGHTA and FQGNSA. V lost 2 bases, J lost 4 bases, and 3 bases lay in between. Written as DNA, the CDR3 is TGTGCCAGCAGCTTATGGTACAATGAGCAGTTCTTC. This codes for CASSLWYNEQFF.

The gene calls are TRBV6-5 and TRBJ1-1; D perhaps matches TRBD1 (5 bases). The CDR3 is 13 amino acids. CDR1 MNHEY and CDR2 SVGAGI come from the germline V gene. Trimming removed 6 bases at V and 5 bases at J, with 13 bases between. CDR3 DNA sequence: TGTGCCAGCAGCATCAGGGTTGGTACTGAAGCTTTCTTT. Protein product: CASSIRVGTEAFF.

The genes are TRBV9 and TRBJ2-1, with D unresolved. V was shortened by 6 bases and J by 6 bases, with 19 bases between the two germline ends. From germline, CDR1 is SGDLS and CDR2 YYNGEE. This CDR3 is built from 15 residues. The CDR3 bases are TGTGCCAGCACCAAGTCATGGGGTCCCGCCAATGAGCAGTTCTTC. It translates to CASTKSWGPANEQFF.

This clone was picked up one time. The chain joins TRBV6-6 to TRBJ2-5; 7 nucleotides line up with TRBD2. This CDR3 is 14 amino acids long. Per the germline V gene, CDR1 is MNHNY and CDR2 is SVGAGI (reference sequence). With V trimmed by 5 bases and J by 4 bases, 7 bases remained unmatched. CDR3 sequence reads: CASSGTTRRETQYF. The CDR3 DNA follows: TGTGCCAGCAGTGGGACTACGCGAAGAGAGACCCAGTACTTC.

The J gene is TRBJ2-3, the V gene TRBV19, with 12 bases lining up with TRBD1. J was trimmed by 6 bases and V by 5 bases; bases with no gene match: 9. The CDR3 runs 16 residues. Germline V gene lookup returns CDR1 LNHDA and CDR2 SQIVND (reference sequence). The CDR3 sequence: CASSGRRDRGQDTQYF. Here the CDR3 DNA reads TGTGCCAGTAGTGGTCGCCGGGACAGGGGGCAGGATACGCAGTATTTT.

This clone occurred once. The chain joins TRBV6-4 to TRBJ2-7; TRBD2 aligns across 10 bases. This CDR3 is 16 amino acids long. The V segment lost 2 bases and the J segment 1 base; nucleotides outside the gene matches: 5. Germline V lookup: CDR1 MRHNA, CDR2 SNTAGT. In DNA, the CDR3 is TGTGCCAGCAGTGACGCACTAGCGGGGAGTTCCTACGAGCAGTACTTC. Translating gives CASSDALAGSSYEQYF.